The rows below give T cell receptor beta chains drawn from one sample of a study of STAT5B mutations in CD4+ large granular lymphocyte leukemia. Clones were sequenced by immunoSEQ multiplex PCR, and TCRdb holds only the in-frame ones, with some missing. The data hold about 8,000 clones, with just under 90% observed a single time. The source material was PBMCs. These receptor sequences come from a woman aged 65 to 85 with CD4+ T-cell large granular lymphocyte leukemia. Both conserved end residues are part of each CDR3. Only part of the rows carry a size: once, few, many, or a class if the clone is expanded.

clone_size cdr3_length j_call v_call cdr3_aa
. 14 TRBJ1-5 TRBV10-3 CAISESPPDQPQHF
. 14 TRBJ2-2 TRBV6-5 CASSYQYATGELFF
. 15 TRBJ1-6 TRBV5-1 CASSPRTGDGSPLHF
once 11 TRBJ2-2 TRBV6-6 CATATTGELFF
. 13 TRBJ1-2 TRBV7-8 CASSLEPNYGYTF
. 16 TRBJ1-4 TRBV5-4 CASSIGPLLANEKLFF
once 13 TRBJ2-3 TRBV5-4 CASRGGAPDTQYF
few 15 TRBJ1-6 TRBV25-1 CASSPQGSYNSPLHF
. 13 TRBJ1-6 TRBV9 CASSVEGYSPLHF
. 13 TRBJ2-3 TRBV14 CASSQVLPDTQYF
. 14 TRBJ2-7 TRBV2 CASTQDRGAYEQYF
. 15 TRBJ1-5 TRBV27 CASSRQLNSNQPQHF
. 18 TRBJ2-1 TRBV7-2 CASSLRDRFPSSYNEQFF
. 15 TRBJ2-2 TRBV19 CASSIGQVNTGELFF
. 15 TRBJ2-2 TRBV4-3 CASSQQAMYTGELFF
. 14 TRBJ2-1 TRBV28 CAGGLAGKYNEQFF
once 15 TRBJ2-3 TRBV7-9 CASSLDGGSTDTQYF
. 18 TRBJ1-1 TRBV4-2 CASSQDQGFANGRTEAFF
. 15 TRBJ1-2 TRBV4-3 CASSQDYLRDYGYTF
. 15 TRBJ1-4 TRBV5-1 CASSSPEEGGEKLFF